This passage covers 27 T cell receptor beta chains from one sample sequenced in a study of OX40 agonist ivuxolimab in advanced cancers. Generated by immunoSEQ multiplex PCR, the TCRdb table keeps only in-frame clones and is missing some. The sample records roughly 61,000 clones, more than 70% being singletons. The source material was CD4+ or CD8+ T cells sorted from blood, sampled in a trial of the OX40 agonist ivuxolimab. The receptor source for this set is an adult with an advanced solid tumor such as melanoma, head and neck, liver or kidney cancer.

V is TRBV6-1 and J is TRBJ1-2; perhaps TRBD1 as D (6 bases). The CDR3 runs 13 residues. Trimming took off 1 base at V and 4 bases at J, with 7 bases between the two ends. Germline CDR1 and CDR2: MNHNS and SASEGT. The CDR3 bases are TGTGCCAGCAGTGAAGGGGGGGCCTATGGCTACACCTTC. Protein: CASSEGGAYGYTF.

V is TRBV9 and J is TRBJ2-2; a weak D match, TRBD1 (6 bases). This CDR3 is built from 15 residues. V lost 4 bases to trimming and J lost 7 bases, with 17 bases between them. Germline-derived CDR1 and CDR2 are SGDLS and YYNGEE. CDR3 protein: CASSIGGPRSGELFF. CDR3 nucleotide sequence: TGTGCCAGCAGCATAGGGGGACCGCGCAGCGGGGAGCTGTTTTTT.

Remarks on this clone: A junction end diverges from the germline sequence, so it may reflect a read error. The chain is built from TRBV7-2 and TRBJ1-2, with 7 bases aligning to TRBD1. CDR3 length: 14 amino acids. Germline loops: CDR1 SGHTA, CDR2 FQGNSA. CDR3 protein: CAISAQGWAYGYTF. CDR3 nucleotides: TGTGCCATCAGCGCACAGGGGTGGGCCTATGGCTACACCTTC.

This clone was seen a handful of times. The chain employs TRBV4-2 and TRBJ2-5, with TRBD2 identical over 8 bases. This CDR3 contains 13 residues. Germline CDR1 and CDR2: LGHNA and YNFKEQ. Trimming cost V 4 bases and J 3 bases; bases outside gene matches: 1. The CDR3 protein is CASSRSGEETQYF. The CDR3 DNA sequence: TGTGCCAGCAGCCGTAGCGGGGAAGAGACCCAGTACTTC.

The J gene is TRBJ2-5, the V gene TRBV6-1, with D unclear. V lost 4 bases, J lost 5 bases, and 14 bases lay in between. Looked up from germline, CDR1 is MNHNS and CDR2 is SASEGT. The CDR3 extends over 14 amino acids. The CDR3 nucleotides are TGTGCCAGCAGTGTGGACGGTCGGCGGGAGACCCAGTACTTC. It is translated as CASSVDGRRETQYF.

J is TRBJ2-1 and V is TRBV18; D not resolved. The CDR3 runs 13 residues. Per the germline V gene, CDR1 is KGHSH and CDR2 is LQKENI. Trimming took 5 bases from V and 6 from J, leaving 11 bases between them. Here the CDR3 reads CASSTSQSNEQFF. In nucleotides, the CDR3 is TGTGCCAGCTCAACCTCACAAAGCAATGAGCAGTTCTTC.

The count of this clone is one. DNA for the CDR3: TGTGCCAGCAGCTTAGCGCAAAGAGATACGCAGTATTTT. Its translation is CASSLAQRDTQYF. V and J are TRBV7-8 and TRBJ2-3; D call uncertain. Per the germline V gene, CDR1 is SGHVS and CDR2 is FQNEAQ. Trimming left V 0 bases short and J 5 bases short, with 6 bases between. CDR3 length: 13 residues. The variable domain in full, with the rest retrieved from reference TRBV7-8 and TRBJ2-3, is GAGVSQSPRYKVAKRGQDVALRCDPISGHVSLFWYQQALGQGPEFLTYFQNEAQLDKSGLPSDRFFAERPEGSVSTLKIQRTQQEDSAVYLCASSLAQRDTQYFGPGTRLTVL.

Remarks on this clone: Given a much more abundant clone one base away, this may be a read error. Other DNA sequences in the sample encode the same CDR3. The chain carries TRBV2 and TRBJ2-5, with 8 bases lining up with TRBD2. The CDR3 is 15 amino acids. Germline CDR1 and CDR2: SNHLY and FYNNEI. V shed 4 bases and J 3 bases; nucleotides not matched to a gene: 7. In nucleotides, the CDR3 is TGTGCCAGCAGTGCACTGGCGGGAGGCGAAGAGACCCAGTACTTC. This translates into CASSALAGGEETQYF.

The rearrangement uses TRBV15 and TRBJ2-5, with 13 nucleotides matching TRBD2. The V segment lost 1 base and the J segment 2 bases; nucleotides outside the gene matches: 10. Germline-derived CDR1 and CDR2 are LNHNV and YYDKDF (reference sequence). The CDR3 spans 19 residues. The CDR3 DNA follows: TGTGCCACCAGCAGAGTTGGGAGGGGACTAGCGGGACCTCAAGAGACCCAGTACTTC. Encoded protein: CATSRVGRGLAGPQETQYF.

The V and J genes are TRBV11-2 and TRBJ2-7, with TRBD2 matching 9 bases. The germline V gene has CDR1 SGHAT and CDR2 FQNNGV. The trim removed 8 bases at V and 3 bases at J, leaving 2 bases unmatched. The CDR3 sequence is 12 residues long. This CDR3 reads CASGGRGYEQYF. DNA for the CDR3: TGTGCCAGCGGCGGGAGGGGCTACGAGCAGTACTTC.

The rearrangement joins TRBV5-5 to TRBJ1-1; D is uncertain. This CDR3 comprises 9 residues. CDR1 is SGHKS, CDR2 YYEKEE, per germline (reference sequence). This chain's CDR3 is CASGTEAFF. In nucleotides, the CDR3 is TGTGCTAGTGGTACTGAAGCTTTCTTT.

This chain connects TRBV4-1 to TRBJ2-1; TRBD2 aligns across 13 bases. There are 19 residues in the CDR3. Trimming removed 2 bases from V and 4 bases from J; junction bases left unmatched: 11. Germline V gene lookup returns CDR1 MGHRA and CDR2 YSYEKL. DNA of the CDR3: TGCGCCAGCAGCCAACCGGGACTAGCGGGATTAAGGGGGTACAATGAGCAGTTCTTC. It encodes CASSQPGLAGLRGYNEQFF.

In this sample, this clone turned up once. This chain connects TRBV19 to TRBJ1-2; no firm D call. Trimming cost V 6 bases and J 5 bases, with 19 bases left between them. The CDR3 has 15 amino acids. Germline V gives CDR1 LNHDA, CDR2 SQIVND (reference sequence). CDR3 nucleotide sequence: TGTGCCAGTAGGAACTCGGAGGCATCCTGGTATGGCTACACCTTC. Translating gives CASRNSEASWYGYTF.

The chain combines TRBV9 with TRBJ2-2; a weak D match, TRBD2 (6 bases). The V and J ends lost 4 bases and 3 bases respectively, with 19 bases between them. CDR1 is SGDLS and CDR2 is YYNGEE in the germline V gene. The CDR3 extends over 17 amino acids. The CDR3 DNA reads as TGTGCCAGCAGCCCCCCCTTCGGGGGAGAGGACACCGGGGAGCTGTTTTTT. Translating gives CASSPPFGGEDTGELFF.

This chain links TRBV4-1 with TRBJ2-3, with a tentative D call TRBD2 (6 bases). V lost 2 bases, J lost 11 bases, and 17 bases lay in between. Germline V gene lookup returns CDR1 MGHRA and CDR2 YSYEKL. CDR3 size: 14 residues. In DNA form, the CDR3 reads TGCGCCAGCAGCCAAATTGGGACTCCCAGCGGGCAGTATTTT. The encoded protein is CASSQIGTPSGQYF.

J is TRBJ2-1 and V is TRBV7-9, with 9 bases fitting TRBD1. Germline CDR1 SEHNR, CDR2 FQNEAQ (reference sequence). This CDR3 region has 15 residues. J lost 2 bases, V lost 3 bases, and 2 bases had no gene match. DNA of the CDR3: TGTGCCAGCAGCTTGACAGGGGGGACCTACAATGAGCAGTTCTTC. This gives the protein CASSLTGGTYNEQFF. The entire variable domain, with the rest obtained from reference TRBV7-9 and TRBJ2-1, is as follows: DTGVSQNPRHKITKRGQNVTFRCDPISEHNRLYWYRQTLGQGPEFLTYFQNEAQLEKSRLLSDRFSAERPKGSFSTLEIQRTEQGDSAMYLCASSLTGGTYNEQFFGPGTRLTVL.

The gene calls are TRBV18 and TRBJ1-1; TRBD1 matches 7 bases. V shed 3 bases and J 0 bases; nucleotides not matched to a gene: 13. The germline V gene encodes CDR1 KGHSH and CDR2 LQKENI. This CDR3 contains 18 residues. CDR3 nucleotide sequence: TGTGCCAGCTCACCCCTTTTCTTGCCGGGACAGATGAACACTGAAGCTTTCTTT. It specifies CASSPLFLPGQMNTEAFF.

The chain links TRBV6-5 to TRBJ1-6; no firm D call. Germline V gene sequence: CDR1 MNHEY, CDR2 SVGAGI. The CDR3 loop spans 13 amino acids. Trimming left V 4 bases short and J 15 bases short, with 16 bases between. CDR3 in amino acids: CASSSGPGINLHF. As DNA, the CDR3 is TGTGCCAGCAGTTCCGGACCGGGTATCAACCTCCACTTT.

The V call is TRBV7-9, the J call TRBJ2-3; TRBD2 matches at 9 bases. CDR1 is SEHNR and CDR2 is FQNEAQ in the germline V gene (reference sequence). The CDR3 is made up of 17 amino acids. The V segment lost 3 bases and the J segment 1 base; nucleotides outside the gene matches: 8. In nucleotides, the CDR3 is TGTGCCAGCAGCTTTGGCGGGAGGGCCGGTGGCACAGATACGCAGTATTTT. It yields the protein CASSFGGRAGGTDTQYF.

V is TRBV5-1 and J is TRBJ1-6; 7 nucleotides agree with TRBD1. V lost 2 bases, J lost 7 bases, and 6 bases stayed unmatched. The CDR3 loop spans 15 amino acids. The germline V gene encodes CDR1 SGHRS and CDR2 YFSETQ. The DNA of the CDR3 is TGCGCCAGCAGCTTCACAGGGGTTGGCAATTCACCCCTCCACTTT. Translating it yields CASSFTGVGNSPLHF.

The genes are TRBV6-6 and TRBJ2-7, with TRBD1 matching over 9 bases. Germline values: CDR1 MNHNY, CDR2 SVGAGI (reference sequence). This CDR3 spans 14 amino acids. With 6 bases clipped from V and 6 bases from J, the junction kept 9 bases outside the gene matches. The CDR3 here is CASRPGQGKREQYF. The CDR3 DNA reads as TGTGCCAGCAGACCGGGACAGGGTAAACGCGAGCAGTACTTC.

This clone was seen just once. The CDR3 protein is CASSTGLAVNNEQFF. CDR3 nucleotide sequence: TGTGCCAGCAGCACGGGACTAGCGGTAAACAATGAGCAGTTCTTC. The V call is TRBV11-3, the J call TRBJ2-1, with 11 bases aligning to TRBD2. This CDR3 is built from 15 residues. The V and J ends lost 5 bases and 5 bases, in that order; junction bases with no gene match: 5. Germline CDR1 SGHNT, CDR2 YENEEA.

This chain links TRBV7-2 with TRBJ2-2, with TRBD2 as a possible D gene (6 bases). Germline CDR1 is SGHTA and CDR2 is FQGNSA. The length of the CDR3 is 14 residues. The V and J ends lost 1 base and 6 bases respectively, with 9 bases between them. As DNA, the CDR3 is TGTGCCAGCAGCTTAGACAGCGGGTCCGGGGAGCTGTTTTTT. Protein sequence: CASSLDSGSGELFF.

In its sample, this clone is medium-sized. The chain combines TRBV7-8 with TRBJ1-2; weak D call: TRBD1 (5 bases). This CDR3 comprises 13 residues. The germline V and J ends were trimmed by 5 bases and 8 bases, with 15 bases remaining between them. Germline values: CDR1 SGHVS, CDR2 FQNEAQ. CDR3: CASSLRVSEGYTF. In DNA, the CDR3 is TGTGCCAGCAGCCTCAGGGTATCGGAAGGCTACACCTTC.

The CDR3 region has the DNA TGTGCCAGCAGCCTTGGGGTTAGGGACAGATCTAAAAACTATGGCTACACCTTC. It yields the protein CASSLGVRDRSKNYGYTF. The chain couples TRBV7-2 to TRBJ1-2; TRBD1 agrees at 7 bases. The V segment lost 5 bases and the J segment 2 bases; nucleotides outside the gene matches: 17. Germline V gene lookup returns CDR1 SGHTA and CDR2 FQGNSA. CDR3 length: 18 amino acids. The full variable domain, its missing parts supplied by reference TRBV7-2 and TRBJ1-2, is GAGVSQSPSNKVTEKGKDVELRCDPISGHTALYWYRQSLGQGLEFLIYFQGNSAPDKSGLPSDRFSAERTGGSVSTLTIQRTQQEDSAVYLCASSLGVRDRSKNYGYTFGSGTRLTVV.

V is TRBV28 and J is TRBJ2-1, with D possibly TRBD1 on 6 matching bases. CDR1 MDHEN and CDR2 SYDVKM come from the germline V gene. Trimming took off 7 bases at V and 2 bases at J, with 15 bases between the two ends. The CDR3 covers 15 residues. The CDR3 is CASTPPGTPYNEQFF. Here the CDR3 DNA reads TGTGCCAGCACCCCGCCCGGGACACCCTACAATGAGCAGTTCTTC.

V gene TRBV11-2 combines with J gene TRBJ2-7, with 13 bases lining up with TRBD2. This CDR3 has 15 amino acids. The trim removed 5 bases at V and 5 bases at J, leaving 6 bases unmatched. Germline V gene lookup returns CDR1 SGHAT and CDR2 FQNNGV. The CDR3 sequence is CASSPRTSGSHEQYF. In DNA form, the CDR3 reads TGTGCCAGCAGCCCCCGGACTAGCGGGAGCCACGAGCAGTACTTC.